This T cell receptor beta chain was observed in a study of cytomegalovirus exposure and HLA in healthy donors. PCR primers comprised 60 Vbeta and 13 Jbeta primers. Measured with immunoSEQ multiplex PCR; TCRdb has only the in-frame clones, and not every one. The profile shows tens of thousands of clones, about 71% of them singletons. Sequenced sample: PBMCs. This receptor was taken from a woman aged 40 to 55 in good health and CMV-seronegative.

CDR3 nucleotide sequence: TGCGCCAGCAGCCATCAGCAGGGGACCCATGAGCAGTTCTTC. As protein: CASSHQQGTHEQFF. The rearrangement joins TRBV4-1 to TRBJ2-1; tentatively, D is TRBD1 (6 bases). The CDR3 runs 14 residues. Germline CDR1 and CDR2: MGHRA and YSYEKL. Trimming shortened V by 3 bases and J by 8 bases, and 14 bases separated the two germline ends.